This T cell receptor (beta chain) derives from a study of blood T cell repertoires in COVID-19. What the recovered Cohort 3 donors had was two negative PCRs, clearance, or symptom resolution. CDR1 and CDR2 (germline): LNHDA, SQIVND (reference sequence). The CDR3 has 14 amino acids. Between the trimmed V and J ends, which lost 6 bases and 4 bases, there was a span of 15 bases. The protocol was immunoSEQ multiplex PCR, while the TCRdb copy is restricted to in-frame clones and leaves out a portion. The table shows more than 250,000 clones, with approximately 85% occurring only once. The chain has TRBV19 and TRBJ1-1, with D perhaps TRBD1 (5 bases). The TCR sequence derives from a man in his thirties or forties who had recovered from COVID-19. The specimen sequenced was PBMCs or T cells enriched from blood (not recorded which). The DNA of the CDR3 is TGTGCCAGTAGCCATTCAGGGATTTCCACTGAAGCTTTCTTT. It specifies CASSHSGISTEAFF.